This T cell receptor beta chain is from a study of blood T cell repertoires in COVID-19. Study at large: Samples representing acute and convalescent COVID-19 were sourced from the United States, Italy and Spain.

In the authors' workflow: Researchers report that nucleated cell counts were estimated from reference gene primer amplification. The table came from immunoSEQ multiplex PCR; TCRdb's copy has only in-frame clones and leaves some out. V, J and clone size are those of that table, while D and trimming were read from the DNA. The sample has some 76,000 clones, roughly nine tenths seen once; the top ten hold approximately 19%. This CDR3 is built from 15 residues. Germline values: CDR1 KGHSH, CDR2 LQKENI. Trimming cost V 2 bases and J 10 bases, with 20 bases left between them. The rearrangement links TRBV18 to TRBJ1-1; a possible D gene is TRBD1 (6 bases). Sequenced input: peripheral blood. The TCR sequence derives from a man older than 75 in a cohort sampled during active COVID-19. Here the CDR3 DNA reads TGTGCCAGCTCACCATCATCAAAACAGGGAGTAAGAGCTTTCTTT. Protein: CASSPSSKQGVRAFF. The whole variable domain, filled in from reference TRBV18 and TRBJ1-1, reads NAGVMQNPRHLVRRRGQEARLRCSPMKGHSHVYWYRQLPEEGLKFMVYLQKENIIDESGMPKERFSAEFPKEGPSILRIQQVVRGDSAAYFCASSPSSKQGVRAFFGQGTRLTVV.